Each of the 6 T cell receptor beta chains below was sequenced from the same sample in a study of coeliac disease. Whole-study findings and limits: Control samples showed higher TRB and TRG clonality than intraepithelial and lamina propria samples in active celiac disease.

Measured with immunoSEQ multiplex PCR; TCRdb has only the in-frame clones, and not every one. Here the sample spans several thousand clones, approximately 73% being singletons. Their target antigens are unknown. The specimen sequenced was intraepithelial lymphocytes from the gut. The source of these receptors is a woman between 18 and 30 years old with active celiac disease.

The CDR3 reads CASSETGIDYEQYF. As DNA, the CDR3 is TGTGCCAGCAGCGAGACAGGAATCGACTACGAGCAGTACTTC. This chain links TRBV9 with TRBJ2-7, with D possibly TRBD1 on 6 matching bases. Trimming took 3 bases from V and 3 from J, leaving 13 bases between them. The CDR3 runs 14 residues. Germline values: CDR1 SGDLS, CDR2 YYNGEE.

This clone has more than one count but fewer than ten. V is TRBV5-6 and J is TRBJ1-1; D unresolved. V gave up 0 bases and J gave up 2 bases, with 2 bases separating them. The length of the CDR3 is 12 residues. The germline gives CDR1 SGHDT, CDR2 YYEEEE. The CDR3 is CASSLVNTEAFF. CDR3 bases: TGTGCCAGCAGCTTGGTAAACACTGAAGCTTTCTTT.

The rearrangement links TRBV7-9 to TRBJ1-3; TRBD1 matches 8 bases. The V segment lost 5 bases and the J segment 4 bases; nucleotides outside the gene matches: 7. The CDR3 extends over 15 amino acids. CDR1 and CDR2 (germline): SEHNR, FQNEAQ (reference sequence). Here the CDR3 DNA reads TGTGCCAGCAGCCAGGACAGGGTAACAGGAAACACCATATATTTT. This codes for CASSQDRVTGNTIYF.

This clone was observed a few times. The chain uses TRBV7-9 and TRBJ2-1; 9 bases agree with TRBD2. The CDR3 has 14 residues. Germline loops: CDR1 SEHNR, CDR2 FQNEAQ (reference sequence). J lost 7 bases, V lost 6 bases, and 7 bases had no gene match. The CDR3 DNA sequence: TGTGCCAGCAGACCCGGGACTAGCTCAAATGAGCAGTTCTTC. Protein product: CASRPGTSSNEQFF.

The chain uses TRBV5-6 and TRBJ2-5; maybe TRBD1 (6 bases). Germline V gene lookup returns CDR1 SGHDT and CDR2 YYEEEE. V was pared by 0 bases and J by 7 bases, with 13 bases between. The CDR3 has 14 amino acids. CDR3 coding DNA: TGTGCCAGCAGCTTGGAGACAGGTGCCGGGACCCAGTACTTC. It codes for CASSLETGAGTQYF.

The rearrangement joins TRBV7-2 to TRBJ1-1; the match to TRBD1 covers 8 bases. The germline gives CDR1 SGHTA, CDR2 FQGNSA. The V and J ends lost 0 bases and 3 bases, in that order; junction bases with no gene match: 3. This CDR3 spans 15 amino acids. DNA for the CDR3: TGTGCCAGCAGCTTAGCAGCGACAGGGGACACTGAAGCTTTCTTT. Translation: CASSLAATGDTEAFF.